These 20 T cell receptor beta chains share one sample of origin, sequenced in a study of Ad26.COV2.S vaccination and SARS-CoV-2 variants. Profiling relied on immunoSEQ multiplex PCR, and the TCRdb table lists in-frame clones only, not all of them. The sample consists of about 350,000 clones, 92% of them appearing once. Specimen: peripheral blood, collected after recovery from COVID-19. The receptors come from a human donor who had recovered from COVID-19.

DNA for the CDR3: TGTGCCATCAGCCCTATGCAGGGGGACAATTCACCCCTCCACTTT. Translating gives CAISPMQGDNSPLHF. The chain couples TRBV10-3 to TRBJ1-6; 7 bases fit TRBD1. This CDR3 is 15 amino acids long. V trimming: 6 bases; J trimming: 7 bases; junction bases outside the gene matches: 9. CDR1 is ENHRY and CDR2 is SYGVKD in the germline V gene.

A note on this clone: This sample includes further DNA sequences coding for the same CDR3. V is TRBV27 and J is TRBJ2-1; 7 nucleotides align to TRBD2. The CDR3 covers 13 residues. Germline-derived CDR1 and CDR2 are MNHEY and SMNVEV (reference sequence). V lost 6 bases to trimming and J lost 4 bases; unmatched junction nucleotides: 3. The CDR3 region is CASRGGRYNEQFF. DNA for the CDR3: TGTGCCAGCAGGGGAGGGAGGTACAATGAGCAGTTCTTC.

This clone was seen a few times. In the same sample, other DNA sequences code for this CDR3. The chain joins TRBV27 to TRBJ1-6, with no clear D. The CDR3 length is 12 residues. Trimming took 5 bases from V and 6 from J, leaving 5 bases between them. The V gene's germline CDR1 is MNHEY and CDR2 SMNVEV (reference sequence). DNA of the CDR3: TGTGCCAGCAGTCCTCTTAATTCACCCCTCCACTTT. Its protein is CASSPLNSPLHF.

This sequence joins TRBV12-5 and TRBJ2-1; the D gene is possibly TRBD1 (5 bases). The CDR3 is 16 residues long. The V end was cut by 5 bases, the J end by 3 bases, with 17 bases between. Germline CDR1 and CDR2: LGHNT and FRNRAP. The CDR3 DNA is TGTGCTAGTGGTCCCCCTCGGCAGGGCCTCTACAATGAGCAGTTCTTC. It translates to CASGPPRQGLYNEQFF.

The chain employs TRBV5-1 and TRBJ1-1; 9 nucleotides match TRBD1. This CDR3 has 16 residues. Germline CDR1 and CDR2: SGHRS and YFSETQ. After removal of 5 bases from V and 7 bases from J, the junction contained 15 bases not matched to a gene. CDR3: CASSGGTGSHLGEAFF. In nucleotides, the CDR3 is TGCGCCAGCAGTGGGGGGACAGGGAGCCACTTGGGTGAAGCTTTCTTT.

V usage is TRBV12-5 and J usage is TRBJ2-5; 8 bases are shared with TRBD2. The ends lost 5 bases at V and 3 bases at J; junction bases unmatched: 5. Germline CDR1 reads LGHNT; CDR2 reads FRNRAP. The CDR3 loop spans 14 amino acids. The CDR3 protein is CASGPGGAEETQYF. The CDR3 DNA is TGTGCTAGTGGTCCCGGGGGGGCCGAAGAGACCCAGTACTTC.

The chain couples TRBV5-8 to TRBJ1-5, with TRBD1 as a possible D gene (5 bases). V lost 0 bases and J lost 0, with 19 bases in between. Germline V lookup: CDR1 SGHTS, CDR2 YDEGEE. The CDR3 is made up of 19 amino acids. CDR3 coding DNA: TGTGCCAGCAGCTTGGCGCAGGGAAAAGTTTTTCATAGCAATCAGCCCCAGCATTTT. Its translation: CASSLAQGKVFHSNQPQHF.

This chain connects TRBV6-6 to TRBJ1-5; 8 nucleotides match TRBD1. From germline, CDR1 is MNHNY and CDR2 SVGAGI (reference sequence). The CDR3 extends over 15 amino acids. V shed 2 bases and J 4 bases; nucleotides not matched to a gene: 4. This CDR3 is CASSYGQGQNQPQHF. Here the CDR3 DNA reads TGTGCCAGCAGTTACGGACAGGGCCAAAATCAGCCCCAGCATTTT.

DNA of the CDR3: TGTGCCACCGGATCCGGGACTCCGAACACCGGGGAGCTGTTTTTT. It encodes CATGSGTPNTGELFF. The chain joins TRBV24-1 to TRBJ2-2; D might be TRBD2 (6 bases). The CDR3 is 15 amino acids. Germline assignment: CDR1 KGHDR and CDR2 SFDVKD. V gave up 9 bases and J gave up 0 bases, with 13 bases separating them.

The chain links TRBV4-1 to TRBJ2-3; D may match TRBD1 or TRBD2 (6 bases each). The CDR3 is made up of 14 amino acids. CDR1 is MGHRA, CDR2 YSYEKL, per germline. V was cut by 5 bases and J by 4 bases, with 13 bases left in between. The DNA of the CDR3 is TGCGCCAGCAGCGTAGGGGGGACCTCAGATACGCAGTATTTT. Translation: CASSVGGTSDTQYF.

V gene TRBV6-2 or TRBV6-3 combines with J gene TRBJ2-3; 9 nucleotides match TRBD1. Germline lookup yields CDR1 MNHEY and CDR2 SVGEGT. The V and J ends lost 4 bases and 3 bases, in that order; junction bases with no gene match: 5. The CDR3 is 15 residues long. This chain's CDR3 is CASSWADRGTDTQYF. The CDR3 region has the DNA TGTGCCAGCAGTTGGGCCGACAGGGGGACAGATACGCAGTATTTT.

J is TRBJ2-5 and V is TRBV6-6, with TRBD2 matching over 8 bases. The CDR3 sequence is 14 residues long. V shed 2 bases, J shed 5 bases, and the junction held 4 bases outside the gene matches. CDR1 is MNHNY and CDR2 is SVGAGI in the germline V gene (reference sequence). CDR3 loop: CASSYRTSLETQYF. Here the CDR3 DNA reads TGTGCCAGCAGTTACCGGACTAGCTTGGAGACCCAGTACTTC.

The CDR3 coding sequence is TGTGCCAGCAGATTATTGGGGCGCCCAGAGACCCAGTACTTC. Translated, it gives CASRLLGRPETQYF. J is TRBJ2-5 and V is TRBV6-5, with D tentatively TRBD1 (5 bases). Looked up from germline, CDR1 is MNHEY and CDR2 is SVGAGI. The ends were cut back, 6 bases at V and 4 bases at J, with 15 bases in the middle. This CDR3 comprises 14 residues.

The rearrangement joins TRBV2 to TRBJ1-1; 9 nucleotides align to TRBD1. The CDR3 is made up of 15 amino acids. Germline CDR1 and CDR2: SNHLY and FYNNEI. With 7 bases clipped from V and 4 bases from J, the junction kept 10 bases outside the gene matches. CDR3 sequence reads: CASTQRGQGSTEAFF. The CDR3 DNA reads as TGTGCCAGCACCCAAAGAGGACAGGGGAGCACTGAAGCTTTCTTT.

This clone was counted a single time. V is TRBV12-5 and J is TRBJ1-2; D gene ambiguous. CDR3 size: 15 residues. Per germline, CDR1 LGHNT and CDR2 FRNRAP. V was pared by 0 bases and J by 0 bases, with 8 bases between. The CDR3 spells CASGLVGKTNYGYTF. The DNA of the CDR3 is TGTGCTAGTGGTTTGGTAGGGAAGACTAACTATGGCTACACCTTC. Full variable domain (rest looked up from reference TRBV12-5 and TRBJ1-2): DARVTQTPRHKVTEMGQEVTMRCQPILGHNTVFWYRQTMMQGLELLAYFRNRAPLDDSGMPKDRFSAEMPDATLATLKIQPSEPRDSAVYFCASGLVGKTNYGYTFGSGTRLTVV.

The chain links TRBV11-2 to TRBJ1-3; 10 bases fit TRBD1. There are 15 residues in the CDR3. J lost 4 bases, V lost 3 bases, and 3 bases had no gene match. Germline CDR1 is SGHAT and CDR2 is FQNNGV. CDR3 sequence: CASSFGTGAGNTIYF. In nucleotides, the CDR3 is TGTGCCAGCAGCTTCGGGACAGGGGCGGGAAACACCATATATTTT.

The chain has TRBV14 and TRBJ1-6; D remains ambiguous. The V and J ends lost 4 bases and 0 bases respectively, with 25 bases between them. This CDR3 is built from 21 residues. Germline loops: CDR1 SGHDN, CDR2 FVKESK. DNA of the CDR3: TGTGCCAGCAGCCGAATCGGGTTCAGTGGGGAAATAAGCTCCTATAATTCACCCCTCCACTTT. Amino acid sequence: CASSRIGFSGEISSYNSPLHF.

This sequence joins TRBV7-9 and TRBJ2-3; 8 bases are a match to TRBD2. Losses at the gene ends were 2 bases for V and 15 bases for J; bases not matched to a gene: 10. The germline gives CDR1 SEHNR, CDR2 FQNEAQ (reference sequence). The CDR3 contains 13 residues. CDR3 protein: CASSLSGLAISYF. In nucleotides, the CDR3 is TGTGCCAGCAGCTTATCTGGACTAGCAATCTCATATTTT.

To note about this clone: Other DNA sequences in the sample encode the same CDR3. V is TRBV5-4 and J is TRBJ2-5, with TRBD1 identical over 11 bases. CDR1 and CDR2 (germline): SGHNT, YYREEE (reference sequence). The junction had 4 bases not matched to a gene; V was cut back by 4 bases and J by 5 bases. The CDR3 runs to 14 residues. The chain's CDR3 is CASSGQGAGETQYF. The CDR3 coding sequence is TGTGCCAGCAGCGGACAGGGGGCGGGTGAGACCCAGTACTTC.

The CDR3 region is CASSSTTAVSSGGAVNEQFF. In nucleotides, the CDR3 is TGTGCCAGCAGCTCCACTACGGCAGTTTCTAGCGGGGGGGCCGTCAATGAGCAGTTCTTC. This chain links TRBV13 with TRBJ2-1, with 12 bases matching TRBD2. The CDR3 contains 20 residues. J was trimmed by 6 bases and V by 4 bases; bases with no gene match: 19. Germline CDR1 is PRHDT and CDR2 is FYEKMQ (reference sequence).